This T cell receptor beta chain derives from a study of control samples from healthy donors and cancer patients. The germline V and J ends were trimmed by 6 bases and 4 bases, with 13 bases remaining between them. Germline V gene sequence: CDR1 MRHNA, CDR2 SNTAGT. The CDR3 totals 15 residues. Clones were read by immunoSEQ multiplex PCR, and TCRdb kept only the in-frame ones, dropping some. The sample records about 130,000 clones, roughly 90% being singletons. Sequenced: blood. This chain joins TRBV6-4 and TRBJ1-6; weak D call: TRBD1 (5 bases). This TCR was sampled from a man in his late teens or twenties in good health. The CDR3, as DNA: TGTGCCAGCAGCGACGCGGCAGGGTATAATTCACCCCTCCACTTT. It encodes CASSDAAGYNSPLHF.